Listed below are T cell receptor beta chains from one sample, sequenced in a study of neurological immune-mediated disorders. TCRdb redid the calling of the 5' RACE reads with MiXCR, one entry per CDR3 protein. The table has about 36,000 distinct CDR3 sequences, around 10% seen once. The specimen was PBMCs. These receptors were taken from a man between 60 and 75 years old with HTLV-1-associated myelopathy (HAM/TSP). The conserved cysteine and the conserved F or W are not part of the CDR3 here.

V gene: TRBV20-1
J gene: TRBJ1-2
CDR3 protein: SARDVRGDYGYT

V gene: TRBV20-1
J gene: TRBJ1-2
CDR3 protein: SARETGSTNYGYT

V gene: TRBV6-6
J gene: TRBJ2-6
CDR3 protein: ASSYRGGALGANVLT

V gene: TRBV20-1
J gene: TRBJ1-1
CDR3 protein: NAREEDTEAF

V gene: TRBV20-1
J gene: TRBJ2-5
CDR3 protein: SALTGQGYQETQY

V gene: TRBV6-5
J gene: TRBJ2-2
CDR3 protein: ASSFDPPNTGELF

V gene: TRBV7-8
J gene: TRBJ2-1
CDR3 protein: ASSLGQLAGGNNEQF

V gene: TRBV30
J gene: TRBJ2-7
CDR3 protein: AWSWTGSYEQY

V gene: TRBV9
J gene: TRBJ1-5
CDR3 protein: ASSVDGSNQPQH

V gene: TRBV20-1
J gene: TRBJ2-7
CDR3 protein: SASPASGSPYEQY

V gene: TRBV15
J gene: TRBJ2-7
CDR3 protein: ATSRDPGLAGWEQY

V gene: TRBV29-1
J gene: TRBJ2-1
CDR3 protein: SGGAAINNEQF

V gene: TRBV5-6
J gene: TRBJ1-5
CDR3 protein: ASSRDRGGQPQH

V gene: TRBV5-1
J gene: TRBJ1-1
CDR3 protein: ASRTLGRTEAF

V gene: TRBV5-6
J gene: TRBJ2-7
CDR3 protein: ASSLKGTLGQYEQY

V gene: TRBV5-1
J gene: TRBJ2-3
CDR3 protein: ASSLGASGSTDTQY

V gene: TRBV6-5
J gene: TRBJ2-1
CDR3 protein: ASRGRGRDSYNEQF

V gene: TRBV20-1
J gene: TRBJ2-5
CDR3 protein: SAGTGKTQY

V gene: TRBV14
J gene: TRBJ1-2
CDR3 protein: ASRGTGVGYT

V gene: TRBV12-3/TRBV12-4
J gene: TRBJ1-1
CDR3 protein: ASSFGRELGTEAF

V gene: TRBV4-1
J gene: TRBJ2-7
CDR3 protein: ASSQPRDRGYEQY

V gene: TRBV7-9
J gene: TRBJ2-2
CDR3 protein: ASSSTQGATNTGELF

V gene: TRBV9
J gene: TRBJ2-7
CDR3 protein: ASSVATGGTYEQY

V gene: TRBV4-1
J gene: TRBJ1-5
CDR3 protein: ASSQDDGVGNQPQH

V gene: TRBV5-1
J gene: TRBJ2-1
CDR3 protein: ASRTEGVSYNEQF

V gene: TRBV6-2/TRBV6-3
J gene: TRBJ2-7
CDR3 protein: ASSLIQGTYEQY

V gene: TRBV12-3/TRBV12-4
J gene: TRBJ2-3
CDR3 protein: ASSFGGADTQY

V gene: TRBV4-1
J gene: TRBJ2-3
CDR3 protein: ASSPPGSTDTQY

V gene: TRBV5-1
J gene: TRBJ2-3
CDR3 protein: ASSLNDRTDTQY

V gene: TRBV5-1
J gene: TRBJ2-5
CDR3 protein: ASSYDGTGEETQY